Listed below are T cell receptor beta chains from one sample, sequenced in a study of a mutant IDH1 vaccine in newly diagnosed glioma. Their antigens are not known. The repertoire was sequenced with immunoSEQ multiplex PCR; TCRdb's copy has only in-frame clones and lacks some. The profile covers around 60,000 clones, with approximately 81% appearing a single time and approximately 3.8% taken by the ten largest. The sequenced sample was PBMCs, obtained from a glioma patient whose treatment included an IDH1 peptide vaccine. Every receptor here comes from a man in his thirties or forties with glioma. CDR3s include the opening cysteine and the closing phenylalanine or tryptophan. D genes are given only for firm matches. Rows give clone size only sometimes, using once, few, many, or a class for an expanded clone.

v_call: TRBV9
clone_size: -
d_call: TRBD2
cdr3_length: 16
j_call: TRBJ2-1
cdr3_nt: TGTGCCAGCAGCCCCACGGGACTAGCGGGCTACAATGAGCAGTTCTTC
cdr3_aa: CASSPTGLAGYNEQFF

v_call: TRBV27
clone_size: -
d_call: -
cdr3_length: 13
j_call: TRBJ2-7
cdr3_nt: TGTGCCAGCGGGGACGGAATCTCCTACGAGCAGTACTTC
cdr3_aa: CASGDGISYEQYF

v_call: TRBV5-6
clone_size: few
d_call: -
cdr3_length: 13
j_call: TRBJ1-1
cdr3_nt: TGTGCCAGCAGCCTCGGAGGGAACACTGAAGCTTTCTTT
cdr3_aa: CASSLGGNTEAFF

v_call: TRBV6-1
clone_size: -
d_call: TRBD1
cdr3_length: 15
j_call: TRBJ2-6
cdr3_nt: TGTGCCAGCAGACAGGGGGGTTCCGGGGCCAACGTCCTGACTTTC
cdr3_aa: CASRQGGSGANVLTF

v_call: TRBV7-2
clone_size: -
d_call: -
cdr3_length: 15
j_call: TRBJ1-2
cdr3_nt: TGTGCCAGCAGCGGAACGACAGCCTCCTCGTATTACTACACCTTC
cdr3_aa: CASSGTTASSYYYTF

v_call: TRBV4-1
clone_size: -
d_call: -
cdr3_length: 16
j_call: TRBJ2-7
cdr3_nt: TGCGCCAGCAGCCAAGATACCACTAACCGCTTCTACGAGCAGTACTTC
cdr3_aa: CASSQDTTNRFYEQYF

v_call: TRBV7-6
clone_size: -
d_call: TRBD1
cdr3_length: 14
j_call: TRBJ2-7
cdr3_nt: TGTGCCAGCAGCTTCGGGACAGGGACCCACGAGCAGTACTTC
cdr3_aa: CASSFGTGTHEQYF

v_call: TRBV7-8
clone_size: -
d_call: -
cdr3_length: 16
j_call: TRBJ2-7
cdr3_nt: TGTGCCAGCAGCCCAAGGACTATTGGTACAAACTACGAGCAGTACTTC
cdr3_aa: CASSPRTIGTNYEQYF

v_call: TRBV14
clone_size: once
d_call: -
cdr3_length: 11
j_call: TRBJ1-4
cdr3_nt: TGTGCCAGCAGCCAAACAGCAAAACTGTTTTTT
cdr3_aa: CASSQTAKLFF

v_call: TRBV28
clone_size: once
d_call: -
cdr3_length: 14
j_call: TRBJ1-2
cdr3_nt: TGTGCCAGCAGTTCCAGGACAGCCAACTATGGCTACACCTTC
cdr3_aa: CASSSRTANYGYTF

v_call: TRBV7-2
clone_size: -
d_call: -
cdr3_length: 14
j_call: TRBJ1-3
cdr3_nt: TGTGCCAGCAGCTTTTCGGGTACTGGAAACACCATATATTTT
cdr3_aa: CASSFSGTGNTIYF

v_call: TRBV5-8
clone_size: -
d_call: -
cdr3_length: 16
j_call: TRBJ1-5
cdr3_nt: TGTGCCAGCAGCTTGGGATTTGGGGGCGCGGGTCAGCCCCAGCATTTT
cdr3_aa: CASSLGFGGAGQPQHF

v_call: TRBV14
clone_size: -
d_call: -
cdr3_length: 15
j_call: TRBJ2-3
cdr3_nt: TGTGCCAGCAGCCGCTTGGGGACTCTTGCAGATACGCAGTATTTT
cdr3_aa: CASSRLGTLADTQYF

v_call: TRBV12-5
clone_size: -
d_call: -
cdr3_length: 16
j_call: TRBJ2-5
cdr3_nt: TGTGCTAGTGGTTCCTATAGGGGGTCGAGCCAAGAGACCCAGTACTTC
cdr3_aa: CASGSYRGSSQETQYF

v_call: TRBV21-1
clone_size: -
d_call: -
cdr3_length: 17
j_call: TRBJ2-3
cdr3_nt: TGTGCCAGCAGCAAATTTCAGGGGACAGGAATCACAGATACGCAGTATTTT
cdr3_aa: CASSKFQGTGITDTQYF

v_call: TRBV10-3
clone_size: -
d_call: TRBD1
cdr3_length: 22
j_call: TRBJ1-3
cdr3_nt: TGTGCCATCAGTGAGGCCTTACACAGGGGACCGCGTACTATCAGCTCTGGAAACACCATATATTTT
cdr3_aa: CAISEALHRGPRTISSGNTIYF